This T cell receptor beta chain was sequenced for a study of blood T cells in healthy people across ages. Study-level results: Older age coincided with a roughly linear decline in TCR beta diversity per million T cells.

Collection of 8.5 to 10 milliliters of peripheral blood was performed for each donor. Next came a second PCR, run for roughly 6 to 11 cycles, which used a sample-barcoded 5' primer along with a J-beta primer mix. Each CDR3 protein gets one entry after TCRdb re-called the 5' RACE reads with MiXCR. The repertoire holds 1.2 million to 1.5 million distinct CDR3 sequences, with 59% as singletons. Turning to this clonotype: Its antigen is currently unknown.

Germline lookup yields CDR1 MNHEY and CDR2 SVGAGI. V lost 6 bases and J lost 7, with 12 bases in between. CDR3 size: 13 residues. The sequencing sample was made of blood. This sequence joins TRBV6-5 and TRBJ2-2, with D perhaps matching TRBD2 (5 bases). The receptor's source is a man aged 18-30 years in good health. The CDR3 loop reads CASRRREGGELFF. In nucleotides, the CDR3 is TGTGCCAGCAGAAGACGGGAAGGCGGGGAGCTGTTTTTT.